Shown below are 10 T cell receptor beta chains from a single sample sequenced in a study of blood T cell repertoires in COVID-19 (dated by TCRdb to the early 2020s). Library construction relied on the immunoSEQ multiplex PCR assay. Drawn from immuneACCESS, this table holds only the in-frame rearrangements with V and J called that TCRdb kept. Clones are partly lost; checked studies trace under half to an unresolved V gene and leave the rest unexplained. Across this sample there are 150,000 or so clones, with about 80% seen only once. 8.4% of the sample goes to the ten largest clones. Material for sequencing was peripheral blood. These receptor sequences come from a woman aged 70-85 years with acute or convalescent COVID-19.

The CDR3 region is CASSQAGQGYSPLHF. The CDR3 bases are TGTGCCAGCAGCCAAGCGGGACAGGGGTATTCACCCCTCCACTTT. V usage is TRBV3-1 (or the pseudogene TRBV3-2) and J usage is TRBJ1-6; 10 bases map to TRBD1. The CDR3 contains 15 residues. V shed 1 base, J shed 8 bases, and the junction held 2 bases outside the gene matches. Germline CDR1 and CDR2: LGHDT and YNNKEL (reference sequence).

This chain uses TRBV6-1 with TRBJ2-4, with 7 bases fitting TRBD1. CDR1 is MNHNS and CDR2 is SASEGT in the germline V gene. V gave up 3 bases and J gave up 13 bases; unmatched junction bases: 9. This CDR3 region has 13 residues. CDR3 sequence (DNA): TGTGCCAGCAGTGATACTCGACAGGGAAAGCAGTACTTC. It yields the protein CASSDTRQGKQYF.

This clone was recorded a few times. V usage is TRBV7-2 and J usage is TRBJ1-4; the D is unclear. The V and J ends lost 2 bases and 5 bases respectively, with 15 bases between them. The CDR3 sequence is 16 residues long. Germline V gene data show CDR1 as SGHTA and CDR2 as FQGNSA. The CDR3 is CASSLLAATVNEKLFF. CDR3 in DNA: TGTGCCAGCAGCTTATTAGCAGCTACGGTGAATGAAAAACTGTTTTTT.

The chain links TRBV7-9 to TRBJ2-1; no definite D call. Trimming shortened V by 4 bases and J by 9 bases, and 10 bases separated the two germline ends. CDR3 size: 12 residues. Germline CDR1 reads SEHNR; CDR2 reads FQNEAQ (reference sequence). CDR3 in DNA: TGTGCCAGCAGCTCCGGGTTAAGTGAGCAGTTCTTC. This translates into CASSSGLSEQFF.

This chain links TRBV18 with TRBJ2-1, with a tentative D call TRBD1 (6 bases). V lost 1 base to trimming and J lost 9 bases, with 31 bases between them. This CDR3 region has 20 residues. Germline assignment: CDR1 KGHSH and CDR2 LQKENI. DNA for the CDR3: TGTGCCAGCTCACCACTGCCCCCCTCTACAGGGAAACTCTCTCACGGTGAGCAGTTCTTC. The encoded protein is CASSPLPPSTGKLSHGEQFF.

V usage is TRBV3-1 (or the pseudogene TRBV3-2) and J usage is TRBJ1-2; perhaps TRBD1 as D (5 bases). V lost 4 bases and J lost 4, with 28 bases in between. The CDR3 spans 19 residues. Looked up from germline, CDR1 is LGHDT and CDR2 is YNNKEL (reference sequence). CDR3 coding DNA: TGTGCCAGCAGCCCAAGAGCAGGGAAGCGACAGAGGACGGGCTATGGCTACACCTTC. Translation gives CASSPRAGKRQRTGYGYTF.

The chain carries TRBV30 and TRBJ1-3, with D uncertain. Deletions cut 2 bases from V and 3 bases from J, with 8 bases between. The CDR3 consists of 13 residues. Germline values: CDR1 GTSNPN, CDR2 SVGIG (reference sequence). CDR3 in DNA: TGTGCCTGGAGTTCAGATGTTGGAAACACCATATATTTT. The encoded protein is CAWSSDVGNTIYF.

The chain employs TRBV30 and TRBJ1-6; tentative D call: TRBD1 (6 bases). The germline CDR1 and CDR2 sequences are GTSNPN and SVGIG (reference sequence). CDR3 length: 13 amino acids. V was pared by 5 bases and J by 9 bases, with 14 bases between. The CDR3 sequence: CAWDLTGGSPLHF. The DNA for the CDR3 is TGTGCCTGGGATTTGACAGGCGGTTCACCCCTCCACTTT.

The gene calls are TRBV24-1 and TRBJ2-7; TRBD2 aligns across 9 bases. V dropped 3 bases and J dropped 6; count of bases not matched to a gene: 11. The CDR3 loop spans 16 amino acids. CDR1 and CDR2 (germline): KGHDR, SFDVKD. CDR3 region: CATSDDSGGTPSEQYF. The CDR3 coding sequence is TGTGCCACCAGTGATGATAGCGGGGGTACTCCATCCGAGCAGTACTTC.

Written as DNA, the CDR3 is TGTGCCAGCAGCGCCGGGACAGTAGGTTCACCCCTCCACTTT. It codes for CASSAGTVGSPLHF. The chain has TRBV7-2 and TRBJ1-6; 7 nucleotides align to TRBD1. This CDR3 comprises 14 residues. Germline assignment: CDR1 SGHTA and CDR2 FQGNSA. Trimming took 5 bases from V and 9 from J; bases not matched to a gene: 7.